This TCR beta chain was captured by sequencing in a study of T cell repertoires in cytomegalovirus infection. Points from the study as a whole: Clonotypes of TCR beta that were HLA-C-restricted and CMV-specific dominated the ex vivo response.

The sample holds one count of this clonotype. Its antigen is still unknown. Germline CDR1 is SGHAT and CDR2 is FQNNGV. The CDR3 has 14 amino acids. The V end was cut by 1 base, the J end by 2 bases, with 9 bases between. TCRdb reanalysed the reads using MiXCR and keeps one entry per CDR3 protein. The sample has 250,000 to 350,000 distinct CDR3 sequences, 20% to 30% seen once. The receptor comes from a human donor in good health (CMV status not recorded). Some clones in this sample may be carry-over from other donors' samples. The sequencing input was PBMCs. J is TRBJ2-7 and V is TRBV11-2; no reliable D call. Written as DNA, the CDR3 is TGTGCCAGCAGCTTAGTCGACACAACCTACGAGCAGTACTTC. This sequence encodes CASSLVDTTYEQYF.